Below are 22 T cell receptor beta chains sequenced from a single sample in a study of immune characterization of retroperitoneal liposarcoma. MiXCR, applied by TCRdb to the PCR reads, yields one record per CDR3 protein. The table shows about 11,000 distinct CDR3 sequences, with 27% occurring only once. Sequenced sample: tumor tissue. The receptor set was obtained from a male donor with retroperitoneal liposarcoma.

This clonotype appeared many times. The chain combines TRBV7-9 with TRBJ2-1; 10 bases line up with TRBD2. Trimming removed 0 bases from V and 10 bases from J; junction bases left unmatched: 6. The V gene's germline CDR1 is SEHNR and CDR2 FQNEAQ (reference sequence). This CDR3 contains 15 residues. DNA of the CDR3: TGTGCCAGCAGCTTAGCATCTAGCGGGGGTGAGGAGCAGTTCTTC. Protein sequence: CASSLASSGGEEQFF.

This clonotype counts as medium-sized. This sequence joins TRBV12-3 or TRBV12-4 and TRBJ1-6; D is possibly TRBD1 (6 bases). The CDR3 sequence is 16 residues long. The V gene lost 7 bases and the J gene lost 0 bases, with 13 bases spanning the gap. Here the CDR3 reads CASTKGGSSYNSPLHF. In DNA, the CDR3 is TGTGCCAGCACCAAGGGGGGTAGCTCCTATAATTCACCCCTCCACTTT.

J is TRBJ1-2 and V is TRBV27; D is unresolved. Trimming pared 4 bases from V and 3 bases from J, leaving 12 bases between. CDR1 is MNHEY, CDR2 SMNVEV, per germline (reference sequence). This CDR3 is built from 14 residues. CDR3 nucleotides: TGTGCCAGCAGTTCGAACCCCGGACACTATGGCTACACCTTC. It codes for CASSSNPGHYGYTF.

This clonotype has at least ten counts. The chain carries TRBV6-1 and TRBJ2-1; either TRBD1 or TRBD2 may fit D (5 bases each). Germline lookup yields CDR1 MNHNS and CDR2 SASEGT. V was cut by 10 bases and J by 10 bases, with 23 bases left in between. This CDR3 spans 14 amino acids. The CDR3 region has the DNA TGTGCCACAGCCTGGGGGAGAAGCCCCTACGAGCAGTTCTTC. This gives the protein CATAWGRSPYEQFF.

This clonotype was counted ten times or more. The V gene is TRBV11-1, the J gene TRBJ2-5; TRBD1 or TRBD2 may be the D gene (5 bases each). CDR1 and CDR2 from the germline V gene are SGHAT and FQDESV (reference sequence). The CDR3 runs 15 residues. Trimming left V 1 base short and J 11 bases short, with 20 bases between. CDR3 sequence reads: CASSLVWGPGNEQYF. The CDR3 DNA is TGTGCCAGCAGCTTAGTATGGGGACCAGGCAATGAGCAGTACTTC.

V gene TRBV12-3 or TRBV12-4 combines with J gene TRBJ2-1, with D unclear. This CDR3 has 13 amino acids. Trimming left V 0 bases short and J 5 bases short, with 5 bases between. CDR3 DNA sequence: TGTGCCAGCAGTTTAGCGGCCCACAATGAGCAGTTCTTC. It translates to CASSLAAHNEQFF.

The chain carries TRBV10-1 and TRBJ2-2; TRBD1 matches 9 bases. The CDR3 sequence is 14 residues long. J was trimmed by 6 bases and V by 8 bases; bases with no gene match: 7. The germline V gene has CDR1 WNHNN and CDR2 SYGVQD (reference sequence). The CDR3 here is CASQGTGNSGELFF. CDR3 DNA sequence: TGCGCCAGCCAAGGGACAGGGAATTCCGGGGAGCTGTTTTTT.

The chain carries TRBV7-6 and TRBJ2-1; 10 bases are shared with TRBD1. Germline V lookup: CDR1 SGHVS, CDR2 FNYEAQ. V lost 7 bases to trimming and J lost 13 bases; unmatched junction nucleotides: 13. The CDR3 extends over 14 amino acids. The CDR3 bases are TGTGCCAGCAAGAGGGACAGGGGTAGGGAGACCCAGTTCTTC. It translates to CASKRDRGRETQFF. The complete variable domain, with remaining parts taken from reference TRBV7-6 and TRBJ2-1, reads GAGVSQSPRYKVTKRGQDVALRCDPISGHVSLYWYRQALGQGPEFLTYFNYEAQQDKSGLPNDRFSAERPEGSISTLTIQRTEQRDSAMYRCASKRDRGRETQFFGPGTRLTVL.

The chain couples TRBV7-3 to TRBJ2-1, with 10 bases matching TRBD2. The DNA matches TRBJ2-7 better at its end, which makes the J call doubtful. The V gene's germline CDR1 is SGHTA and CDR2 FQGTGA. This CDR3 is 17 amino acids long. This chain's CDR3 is CASSSTSAGGGRYEQYF. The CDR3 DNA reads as TGTGCCAGCAGCTCGACGTCAGCGGGAGGGGGACGTTATGAGCAGTACTTC.

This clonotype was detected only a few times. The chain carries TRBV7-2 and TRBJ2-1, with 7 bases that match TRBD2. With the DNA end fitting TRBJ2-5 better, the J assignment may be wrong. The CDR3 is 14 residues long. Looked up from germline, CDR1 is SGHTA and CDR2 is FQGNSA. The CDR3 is CASSPLADGETQYF. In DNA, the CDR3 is TGTGCCAGCAGCCCCCTAGCGGACGGGGAGACCCAGTACTTC.

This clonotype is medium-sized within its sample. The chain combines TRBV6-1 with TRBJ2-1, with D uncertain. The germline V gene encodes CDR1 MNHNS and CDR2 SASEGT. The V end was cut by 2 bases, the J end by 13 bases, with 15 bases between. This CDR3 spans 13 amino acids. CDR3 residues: CASSEYLSETQFF. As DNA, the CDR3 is TGTGCCAGCAGTGAATACTTATCGGAGACCCAGTTCTTC.

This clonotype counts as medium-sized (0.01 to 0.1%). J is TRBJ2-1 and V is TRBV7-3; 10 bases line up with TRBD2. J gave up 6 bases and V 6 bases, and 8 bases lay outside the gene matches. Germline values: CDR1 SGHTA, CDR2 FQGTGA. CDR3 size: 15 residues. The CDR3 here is CASSSPGLAINEQFF. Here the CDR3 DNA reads TGTGCCAGCAGTTCACCGGGACTAGCGATCAATGAGCAGTTCTTC.

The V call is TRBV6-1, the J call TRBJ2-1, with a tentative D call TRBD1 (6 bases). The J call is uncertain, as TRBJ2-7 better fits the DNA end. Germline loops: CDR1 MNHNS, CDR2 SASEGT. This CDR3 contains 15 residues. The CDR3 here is CASRPIGQRSYEQYF. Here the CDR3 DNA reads TGTGCCAGCAGGCCGATCGGACAGAGATCCTACGAGCAGTACTTC.

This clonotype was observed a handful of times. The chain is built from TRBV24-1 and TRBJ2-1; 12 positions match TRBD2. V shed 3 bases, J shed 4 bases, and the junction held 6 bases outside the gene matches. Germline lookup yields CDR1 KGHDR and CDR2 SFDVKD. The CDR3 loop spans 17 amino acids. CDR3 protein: CATSDPPSGRGYNEQFF. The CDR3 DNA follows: TGTGCCACCAGTGATCCCCCTAGCGGGAGGGGGTACAATGAGCAGTTCTTC.

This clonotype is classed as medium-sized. This chain's CDR3 is CASSLGTVYNEQFF. The CDR3 DNA reads as TGTGCCAGCAGTTTAGGGACAGTCTACAATGAGCAGTTCTTC. The rearrangement links TRBV6-1 to TRBJ2-1, with 7 bases fitting TRBD1. Unmatched junction bases numbered 4, after V lost 5 bases and J lost 3 bases. The CDR3 is 14 amino acids. CDR1 is MNHNS and CDR2 is SASEGT in the germline V gene.

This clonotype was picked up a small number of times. The CDR3 DNA sequence: TGTGCCACCAGTGATTTAGATAAAGAGACCCAGTTCTTC. Its protein is CATSDLDKETQFF. The chain uses TRBV24-1 and TRBJ2-1; D gene unclear. This CDR3 comprises 13 residues. CDR1 KGHDR and CDR2 SFDVKD come from the germline V gene. V dropped 1 base and J dropped 13 bases, with 13 bases sitting between them.

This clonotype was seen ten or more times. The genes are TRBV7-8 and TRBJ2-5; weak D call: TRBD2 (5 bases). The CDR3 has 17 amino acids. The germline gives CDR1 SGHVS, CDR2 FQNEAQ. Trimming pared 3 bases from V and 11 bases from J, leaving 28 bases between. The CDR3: CASSFPRKGATYNEQYF. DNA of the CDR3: TGTGCCAGCAGCTTCCCTCGAAAGGGAGCCACCTACAATGAGCAGTACTTC.

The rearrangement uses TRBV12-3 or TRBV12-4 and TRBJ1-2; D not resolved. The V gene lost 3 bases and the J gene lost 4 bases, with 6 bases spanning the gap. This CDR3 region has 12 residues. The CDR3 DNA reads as TGTGCCAGCAGTTTGGGGTCCTATGGCTACACCTTC. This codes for CASSLGSYGYTF.

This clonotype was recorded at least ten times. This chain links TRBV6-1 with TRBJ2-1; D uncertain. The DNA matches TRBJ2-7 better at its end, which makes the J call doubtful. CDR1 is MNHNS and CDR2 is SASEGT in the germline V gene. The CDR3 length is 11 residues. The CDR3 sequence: CASSYADEQYF. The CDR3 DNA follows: TGTGCCAGCAGTTATGCGGATGAGCAGTACTTC.

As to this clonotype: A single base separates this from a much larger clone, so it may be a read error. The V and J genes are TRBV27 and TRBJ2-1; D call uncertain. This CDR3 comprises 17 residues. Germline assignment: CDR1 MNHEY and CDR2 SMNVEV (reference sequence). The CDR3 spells CASSLSPNLGTYNEQLF. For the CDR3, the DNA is TGTGCCAGCAGTTTATCGCCCAACCTCGGCACCTACAATGAGCAGTTATTC.

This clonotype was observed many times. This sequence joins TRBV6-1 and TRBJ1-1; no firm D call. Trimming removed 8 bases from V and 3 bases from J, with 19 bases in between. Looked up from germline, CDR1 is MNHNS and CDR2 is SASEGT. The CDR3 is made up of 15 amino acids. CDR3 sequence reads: CASATREVAYTEAFF. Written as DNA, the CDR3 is TGTGCCAGCGCTACAAGGGAAGTTGCTTACACTGAAGCTTTCTTT.

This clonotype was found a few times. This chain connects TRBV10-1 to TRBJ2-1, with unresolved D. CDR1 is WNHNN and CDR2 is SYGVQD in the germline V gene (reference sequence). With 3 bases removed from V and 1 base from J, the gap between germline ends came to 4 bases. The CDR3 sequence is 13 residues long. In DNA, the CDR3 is TGCGCCAGCAGTGACAGGTCCTACAATGAGCAGTTCTTC. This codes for CASSDRSYNEQFF.